A selection of T cell receptor beta chains follows, all from one sample in a study of CD8 T cells in ankylosing spondylitis. TCRdb re-called the 5' RACE reads through MiXCR, storing one row per CDR3 protein. The table includes about 250,000 distinct CDR3 sequences, more than 15% detected once. Sequencing was done on a sample of blood, either unsorted or a sorted T cell fraction (not recorded which). These receptors all come from a male donor with ankylosing spondylitis or in good health (not recorded which). Each CDR3 is given with its conserved first and last residue. The size field is filled for only some rows; it gives once, few, many or a size class.

V gene	clone size	J gene	CDR3 protein
TRBV4-1	few	TRBJ1-2	CASSQVAQYDQGGYTF
TRBV29-1	many	TRBJ2-7	CSVGVLGEQYF
TRBV6-5	.	TRBJ1-1	CASSYGGGEDTEAFF
TRBV20-1	.	TRBJ2-4	CSAEEGGQNIQYF
TRBV7-6	.	TRBJ2-5	CASSRTSGRTETQYF
TRBV5-1	.	TRBJ2-1	CASSLADVYNEQFF
TRBV20-1	.	TRBJ2-3	CSARGATSEYF
TRBV5-1	.	TRBJ1-1	CASSVGSDGAFF
TRBV5-1	.	TRBJ2-7	CASSSEDPGHLSYEQYF
TRBV12-3/TRBV12-4	.	TRBJ2-3	CASSYMGQGTADTQYF
TRBV24-1	many	TRBJ2-1	CATSDLGQAEEQFF
TRBV20-1	few	TRBJ2-2	CSAAGLAANTGELFF
TRBV7-2	few	TRBJ2-1	CASSPGQASYNEQFF
TRBV13	.	TRBJ1-1	CASSSKDYTEAFF
TRBV27	.	TRBJ2-1	CASSEGSNEQFF
TRBV4-2	.	TRBJ2-7	CASSQTRDSSDEQYF
TRBV7-8	few	TRBJ2-7	CASTPFGGSYEQYF
TRBV20-1	few	TRBJ2-3	CSAREGRTSRPTDTQYF
TRBV5-1	few	TRBJ2-1	CASSLAGQGSYNEQFF
TRBV4-1	.	TRBJ2-2	CASSQSPSFSTGELFF
TRBV27	few	TRBJ2-3	CASRTGLADRTDTQYF
TRBV7-6	.	TRBJ2-2	CASSSGLPGELFF
TRBV10-3	many	TRBJ2-5	CAITNSEGETQYF
TRBV20-1	few	TRBJ1-2	CSAEHRDSRAGGYTF
TRBV12-3/TRBV12-4	few	TRBJ2-5	CASRTDTQETQYF
TRBV27	many	TRBJ2-7	CASSQLADSYEQYF
TRBV6-5	.	TRBJ2-5	CASSYWREGPRETQYF
TRBV7-9	few	TRBJ2-7	CASSLDRLTWEQYF
TRBV6-2/TRBV6-3	.	TRBJ2-2	CASSYDRSNTGELFF
TRBV7-6	many	TRBJ2-2	CASSNYLAGGPGELFF
TRBV5-1	many	TRBJ2-7	CASSLEGGLSYEQYF
TRBV5-6	.	TRBJ2-1	CASSSWPSSYNEQFF